Described below is a single T cell receptor (beta chain) sequence and its context. Assay: immunoSEQ multiplex PCR; the TCRdb copy retains only in-frame clones and omits some. The sample holds 44,000 or so clones; approximately 90% are singletons and the top ten take over 15%. This sample was taken from a study of OX40 agonist ivuxolimab in advanced cancers. CDR3 length equals 14 residues. Germline V gives CDR1 SEHNR, CDR2 FQNEAQ (reference sequence). V was pared by 3 bases and J by 2 bases, with 7 bases between. This TCR derives from an adult with an advanced solid tumor such as melanoma, head and neck, liver or kidney cancer. V is TRBV7-9 and J is TRBJ2-2, with no clear D. The source material was CD4+ or CD8+ T cells sorted from blood, sampled in a trial of the OX40 agonist ivuxolimab. The CDR3 reads CASSFTSNTGELFF. The CDR3 region has the DNA TGTGCCAGCAGCTTTACCTCTAACACCGGGGAGCTGTTTTTT. The entire variable domain, with the rest obtained from reference TRBV7-9 and TRBJ2-2, is as follows: DTGVSQNPRHKITKRGQNVTFRCDPISEHNRLYWYRQTLGQGPEFLTYFQNEAQLEKSRLLSDRFSAERPKGSFSTLEIQRTEQGDSAMYLCASSFTSNTGELFFGEGSRLTVL.